This T cell receptor (beta chain) was documented in a study of PD-L1 blockade in urothelial cancer. Background on the study: About 85% of the 29 patients were men whose urothelial cancer was bladder-origin. The median number of T cells present in blood samples was approximately 140,000.

The time point is: peripheral blood 6 weeks after treatment start. Patients' cancers were locally advanced or metastatic urothelial carcinomas. Produced via immunoSEQ multiplex PCR; TCRdb's table is partial and in-frame only. The sample consists of about 45,000 clones, around 80% of them appearing once. The length of the CDR3 is 15 residues. Trimming removed 6 bases from V and 0 bases from J; junction bases left unmatched: 5. Germline V gene sequence: CDR1 SNHLY, CDR2 FYNNEI. The chain is built from TRBV2 and TRBJ1-3, with TRBD1 identical over 7 bases. The sequenced sample was PBMCs, obtained around atezolizumab (anti-PD-L1) treatment. The TCR originated in a man aged 55 to 70 with urothelial cancer. CDR3 residues: CASSFRQGSGNTIYF. CDR3 nucleotide sequence: TGTGCCAGCAGCTTCAGACAGGGCTCTGGAAACACCATATATTTT.